A selection of T cell receptor beta chains follows, all from one sample in a study of cytomegalovirus exposure and HLA in healthy donors. Method: immunoSEQ multiplex PCR; TCRdb's copy keeps in-frame clones and lacks some. The sample holds about 130,000 clones; around 80% are singletons and the top ten take more than 1.5%. Sequencing was carried out using PBMCs. The receptors shown here come from a man aged 18 to 35 in good health and CMV-seronegative. Both conserved end residues are part of each CDR3. The order of the fields is D gene, V gene, clone size, J gene, CDR3 DNA, CDR3 protein. The D gene is left open where the match is weak. Only some rows state a clone size, as once, few, many or a class for expanded clones.

>NA|TRBV10-3|NA|TRBJ1-1
TGTGCCATCAGTGAGTCGGGGGGTAACACTGAAGCTTTCTTT
CAISESGGNTEAFF
>NA|TRBV2|NA|TRBJ1-1
TGTGCCAGCAGTTTAAGGGGTACTGAAGCTTTCTTT
CASSLRGTEAFF
>NA|TRBV18|NA|TRBJ1-1
TGTGCCAGCTCACCAAGTAGTGGGGCGAACACTGAAGCTTTCTTT
CASSPSSGANTEAFF
>NA|TRBV16|NA|TRBJ1-6
TGTGCCAGCAGCCAATCATCGGAGGGGTATAATTCACCCCTCCACTTT
CASSQSSEGYNSPLHF
>TRBD2|TRBV4-2|NA|TRBJ2-3
TGTGCCAGCAGCCAGAAAGTGACTAGCGCAGGAGATACGCAGTATTTT
CASSQKVTSAGDTQYF
>NA|TRBV7-9|NA|TRBJ1-6
TGTGCCAGCAGCTCGGGCCGGGGTTCCTATAATTCACCCCTCCACTTT
CASSSGRGSYNSPLHF
>TRBD2|TRBV19|NA|TRBJ2-1
TGTGCCAGTAGTAGCACACCGGGACTAGCGGGAAGTGAGCAGTTCTTC
CASSSTPGLAGSEQFF
>TRBD1|TRBV7-9|NA|TRBJ2-7
TGTGCCAGCAGCAGCGACAGGGGTGGGTACGAGCAGTACTTC
CASSSDRGGYEQYF
>TRBD1|TRBV5-1|NA|TRBJ1-2
TGCGCCAGCAGCCCGGGACAGGAGTTATTTGGCTACACCTTC
CASSPGQELFGYTF
>TRBD1|TRBV6-5|NA|TRBJ2-5
TGTGCCAGCAGTTACGGGGACAGGGGGTTAGAGACCCAGTACTTC
CASSYGDRGLETQYF
>NA|TRBV18|once|TRBJ2-5
TGTGCCAGCTCACCAGGTCTTAGCGGAGGCCCAGAGGCCCAGTACTTC
CASSPGLSGGPEAQYF
>NA|TRBV5-8|NA|TRBJ1-1
TGTGCCAGCAGCTTCCCTTGGGGAGGTAACACTGAAGCTTTCTTT
CASSFPWGGNTEAFF
>NA|TRBV5-8|NA|TRBJ2-1
TGTGCCAGCAGCTTCCGGGGGAGCTCCTACAATGAGCAGTTCTTC
CASSFRGSSYNEQFF
>NA|TRBV27|NA|TRBJ2-1
TGTGCCAGCAGCCACCCGCAGCGACCAAGCTCCTACAATGAGCAGTTCTTC
CASSHPQRPSSYNEQFF
>TRBD2|TRBV9|NA|TRBJ2-1
TGTGCCAGCAGCCCCGGGGGGTTAGCGGGAGTAAAGAGGGACGATGAGCAGTTCTTC
CASSPGGLAGVKRDDEQFF
>NA|TRBV11-3|NA|TRBJ2-1
TGTGCCAGCAGCTTAGACAGGGCCAATGAGCAGTTCTTC
CASSLDRANEQFF
>TRBD2|TRBV11-1|NA|TRBJ2-7
TGTGCCAGCAGCTTACGATTAGCGGGAGACGGGTACGAGCAGTACTTC
CASSLRLAGDGYEQYF
>TRBD1|TRBV15|NA|TRBJ2-5
TGTGCCACCAGCAGACCCGGGACAGGGCTAGGGACCCAGTACTTC
CATSRPGTGLGTQYF
>TRBD1|TRBV7-3|NA|TRBJ1-3
TGTGCCAGCACCCTAGGACAGGGGTCCGGAAACACCATATATTTT
CASTLGQGSGNTIYF
>NA|TRBV11-2|NA|TRBJ2-1
TGTGCCAGCAGCTCCGGTGTGAATGAGCAGTTCTTC
CASSSGVNEQFF
>NA|TRBV2|few|TRBJ1-6
TGTGCCAGCAGAGAGCTCCTCGGGGCACCCCTCCACTTT
CASRELLGAPLHF
>TRBD2|TRBV27|NA|TRBJ2-3
TGTGCCAGCAGTTCGGGACTAGCGGGAGTCACAGATACGCAGTATTTT
CASSSGLAGVTDTQYF
>NA|TRBV7-8|NA|TRBJ2-1
TGTGCCAGCAGCTTAGCTCTCCAGGTAGCGAATGAGCAGTTCTTC
CASSLALQVANEQFF
>TRBD1|TRBV7-9|NA|TRBJ1-4
TGTGCCAGCAGCCCTCAGGGGGTTAGAGGAAATGAAAAACTGTTTTTT
CASSPQGVRGNEKLFF
>TRBD1|TRBV5-1|NA|TRBJ2-2
TGCGCCAGCAGGTCGACAGGGCCCATCACCGGGGAGCTGTTTTTT
CASRSTGPITGELFF
>NA|TRBV6-1|NA|TRBJ1-1
TGTGCCAGCAGTAAGGGACTTAACACTGAAGCTTTCTTT
CASSKGLNTEAFF
>TRBD2|TRBV2|NA|TRBJ2-3
TGTGCCAGCAGTGACGGGGGGACTAGCGCTAGCACAGATACGCAGTATTTT
CASSDGGTSASTDTQYF
>TRBD1|TRBV28|NA|TRBJ2-7
TGTGCCAGCAGTTTATTGGGGGACAGGCGGTACGAGCAGTACTTC
CASSLLGDRRYEQYF
>NA|TRBV30|NA|TRBJ1-6
TGTGCCTGGAGTGTACTGCACAGGCTGAGCTCCTATAATTCACCCCTCCACTTT
CAWSVLHRLSSYNSPLHF
>NA|TRBV6-5|few|TRBJ1-2
TGTGCCAGCAGTTACTCGGCGGGAGACAACTATGGCTACACCTTC
CASSYSAGDNYGYTF
>TRBD2|TRBV29-1|NA|TRBJ2-3
TGCAGCGTTTCACGGACTAGCGGGAGGAGGAATACGCAGTATTTT
CSVSRTSGRRNTQYF